Following are 14 T cell receptor beta chains from one sample sequenced in a study of cytomegalovirus exposure and HLA in healthy donors. PCR primers comprised 60 Vbeta and 13 Jbeta primers. Profiled with immunoSEQ multiplex PCR; TCRdb holds only in-frame clones, not every one. Among some 100,000 clones listed, under 80% were seen once. The sample comprised PBMCs. The source of these receptors is a woman in her forties or fifties in good health and CMV-seropositive.

V and J are TRBV6-1 and TRBJ2-7, with TRBD1 matching over 10 bases. The ends lost 5 bases at V and 3 bases at J; junction bases unmatched: 7. Germline values: CDR1 MNHNS, CDR2 SASEGT. This CDR3 has 15 residues. CDR3 DNA sequence: TGTGCCAGCAGTAGGTCCGGGACAGGGGACTACGAGCAGTACTTC. Amino acid sequence: CASSRSGTGDYEQYF.

A single count supports this clone. CDR3 nucleotides: TGTGCCAGCAGCGTGAGGCGAAGCACAGATACGCAGTATTTT. As protein: CASSVRRSTDTQYF. The genes are TRBV13 and TRBJ2-3, with D unresolved. V was clipped by 5 bases and J by 0 bases, with 9 bases between them. This CDR3 region has 14 residues. Germline V gene sequence: CDR1 PRHDT, CDR2 FYEKMQ (reference sequence).

The rearrangement links TRBV11-2 to TRBJ2-1; 10 nucleotides match TRBD2. Germline CDR1 SGHAT, CDR2 FQNNGV. The CDR3 runs 15 residues. J gave up 6 bases and V 5 bases, and 7 bases lay outside the gene matches. DNA of the CDR3: TGTGCCAGCAGCACCCGTAGCGGGAGGCGCAATGAGCAGTTCTTC. Translation: CASSTRSGRRNEQFF.

Only a few counts were recorded for this clone. The chain employs TRBV9 and TRBJ1-5; D uncertain. V was shortened by 3 bases and J by 7 bases, with 11 bases between the two germline ends. CDR1 is SGDLS and CDR2 is YYNGEE in the germline V gene. The CDR3 extends over 13 amino acids. CDR3 protein: CASSAGGSQPQHF. DNA of the CDR3: TGTGCCAGCAGCGCGGGAGGTTCGCAGCCCCAGCATTTT.

The gene calls are TRBV7-9 and TRBJ1-1; D gene ambiguous. The germline CDR1 and CDR2 sequences are SEHNR and FQNEAQ (reference sequence). With 0 bases removed from V and 4 bases from J, the gap between germline ends came to 6 bases. The CDR3 has 13 residues. The CDR3 loop reads CASSLAQVTEAFF. The DNA of the CDR3 is TGTGCCAGCAGCTTAGCGCAGGTCACTGAAGCTTTCTTT.

The CDR3 bases are TGTGCCAGTAGTATCCCAGGGGTGGAGACCCAGTACTTC. Translation gives CASSIPGVETQYF. This sequence joins TRBV19 and TRBJ2-5; tentative D call: TRBD1 (6 bases). From germline, CDR1 is LNHDA and CDR2 SQIVND (reference sequence). This CDR3 is built from 13 residues. The germline V and J ends were trimmed by 3 bases and 5 bases, with 10 bases remaining between them.

The rearrangement uses TRBV27 and TRBJ1-6; weak D call: TRBD1 (5 bases). This CDR3 contains 13 residues. Germline V gene lookup returns CDR1 MNHEY and CDR2 SMNVEV (reference sequence). With 0 bases removed from V and 13 bases from J, the gap between germline ends came to 10 bases. The CDR3 DNA reads as TGTGCCAGCAGTTTATCAAGGGGTACGCCCCTCCACTTT. Amino acid sequence: CASSLSRGTPLHF.

V and J are TRBV6-4 and TRBJ1-1; no firm D call. Germline V gene sequence: CDR1 MRHNA, CDR2 SNTAGT. V lost 6 bases and J 2 bases, leaving 10 bases between the germline ends. The CDR3 has 13 residues. The DNA for the CDR3 is TGTGCCAGCAGAAGAGAACCTAACACTGAAGCTTTCTTT. Translated: CASRREPNTEAFF.

The chain couples TRBV6-5 to TRBJ2-5; 8 bases align to TRBD1. The end of the DNA fits TRBJ2-7 better, so the J call may be wrong. The CDR3 sequence is 14 residues long. Germline V gene lookup returns CDR1 MNHEY and CDR2 SVGAGI. Here the CDR3 DNA reads TGTGCCAGCAGTTCTTGGGACAGGAAGGACGAGCAGTACTTC. Protein sequence: CASSSWDRKDEQYF.

The rearrangement links TRBV2 to TRBJ2-1; 15 bases match TRBD2. The CDR3 consists of 16 residues. Germline V gene sequence: CDR1 SNHLY, CDR2 FYNNEI. V lost 6 bases to trimming and J lost 7 bases; unmatched junction nucleotides: 7. CDR3 bases: TGTGCCAGCAGCCCCGGACTAGCGGGAGGGCTGAATGAGCAGTTCTTC. Translated, it gives CASSPGLAGGLNEQFF.

This clone was seen a handful of times. J is TRBJ1-5 and V is TRBV6-5; D unresolved. Trimming shortened V by 4 bases and J by 6 bases, and 13 bases separated the two germline ends. CDR1 MNHEY and CDR2 SVGAGI come from the germline V gene. This CDR3 contains 14 residues. Written as DNA, the CDR3 is TGTGCCAGCAGTTTTAGTCGCTCGGGTCAGCCCCAGCATTTT. Translation gives CASSFSRSGQPQHF.

This chain joins TRBV6-5 and TRBJ2-7; TRBD2 might be the D (7 bases). V was cut by 2 bases and J by 1 base, with 9 bases left in between. CDR1 MNHEY and CDR2 SVGAGI come from the germline V gene. This CDR3 is built from 14 residues. CDR3 residues: CASSYEGGSYEQYF. The DNA of the CDR3 is TGTGCCAGCAGTTACGAGGGGGGGTCCTACGAGCAGTACTTC.

This clone has more than one count but fewer than ten. The V call is TRBV7-6, the J call TRBJ2-2, with D perhaps matching TRBD1 (6 bases). From germline, CDR1 is SGHVS and CDR2 FNYEAQ. The CDR3 contains 15 residues. V dropped 1 base and J dropped 5 bases, with 11 bases sitting between them. CDR3 coding DNA: TGTGCCAGCAGCTTAGTTCAGGGGATAACCGGGGAGCTGTTTTTT. It yields the protein CASSLVQGITGELFF.

This chain uses TRBV6-5 with TRBJ1-1; TRBD1 might be the D (6 bases). This CDR3 spans 13 amino acids. In germline, CDR1 is MNHEY, CDR2 SVGAGI. V was shortened by 5 bases and J by 11 bases, with 18 bases between the two germline ends. CDR3 sequence (DNA): TGTGCCAGCAGTGAAGCCGGACAGTTGAAGGCTTTCTTT. It yields the protein CASSEAGQLKAFF.